This TCR beta chain was captured in a study of graft-versus-host responses after intestinal transplantation. Study findings and constraints: Marrow from the recipient contained GvH clones, some of which had appeared first in ileum or blood. Graft-donor T cell macrochimerism coincided with high graft-versus-host to host-versus-graft clonal ratios in allografts.

This CDR3 comprises 14 residues. The junction had 4 bases not matched to a gene; V was cut back by 4 bases and J by 7 bases. CDR1 is LNHNV and CDR2 is YYDKDF in the germline V gene (reference sequence). Concerning this clone itself: What it recognizes is unknown.

This table comes from immunoSEQ multiplex PCR, and its TCRdb copy is limited to in-frame clones, with some not included. The sample includes some 100,000 clones, 75% to 95% of them seen just once. This TCR derives from a human donor who received an intestinal transplant. The rearrangement joins TRBV15 to TRBJ2-1; the match to TRBD2 covers 10 bases. The specimen comprised unstimulated CD8+ T cells sorted from spleen or lymph node cells, sampled before intestinal transplant. CDR3 residues: CATSTSGRANEQFF. The CDR3 region has the DNA TGTGCCACCAGCACCAGCGGGAGGGCTAATGAGCAGTTCTTC.